One sample yielded the 28 T cell receptor beta chains listed below, sequenced in a study of cytomegalovirus exposure and HLA in healthy donors. Clones were sequenced by immunoSEQ multiplex PCR, and TCRdb holds only the in-frame ones, with some missing. The table shows a few hundred thousand clones, with 88% occurring only once. Input material: PBMCs. All receptors derive from a young man in good health and CMV-seronegative.

The chain combines TRBV5-6 with TRBJ1-5, with 7 bases matching TRBD1. After removal of 0 bases from V and 1 base from J, the junction contained 1 base not matched to a gene. Germline CDR1 SGHDT, CDR2 YYEEEE. This CDR3 has 15 amino acids. The CDR3 loop reads CASSLAGGSNQPQHF. CDR3 DNA sequence: TGTGCCAGCAGCTTGGCAGGGGGGAGCAATCAGCCCCAGCATTTT. The complete variable domain, with remaining parts taken from reference TRBV5-6 and TRBJ1-5, reads DAGVTQSPTHLIKTRGQQVTLRCSPKSGHDTVSWYQQALGQGPQFIFQYYEEEERQRGNFPDRFSGHQFPNYSSELNVNALLLGDSALYLCASSLAGGSNQPQHFGDGTRLSIL.

The chain joins TRBV11-2 to TRBJ1-5, with unresolved D. Trimming pared 2 bases from V and 7 bases from J, leaving 9 bases between. This CDR3 comprises 13 residues. Germline V CDR1 and CDR2: SGHAT, FQNNGV. CDR3 DNA: TGTGCCAGCAGCTTATATAGTTCCCAGCCCCAGCATTTT. Translated: CASSLYSSQPQHF.

The V call is TRBV7-2, the J call TRBJ2-3, with TRBD1 matching 9 bases. Trimming at V came to 5 bases and at J to 5 bases, leaving 11 bases not matched to a gene. There are 16 residues in the CDR3. CDR1 is SGHTA and CDR2 is FQGNSA in the germline V gene. For the CDR3, the DNA is TGTGCCAGCAGCCGAGAGGGGGGACAGGGTGGAGATACGCAGTATTTT. The encoded protein is CASSREGGQGGDTQYF.

This clone has a single count. The chain employs TRBV6-5 and TRBJ1-2, with a tentative D call TRBD1 (6 bases). This CDR3 is 15 amino acids long. Germline CDR1 reads MNHEY; CDR2 reads SVGAGI. V was trimmed by 3 bases and J by 4 bases, leaving 15 bases between them. In DNA form, the CDR3 reads TGTGCCAGCAGTTATCAGGCAGGGGTTGGCTATGGCTACACCTTC. It specifies CASSYQAGVGYGYTF.

CDR3 in amino acids: CASSFNPTSSYNSPLHF. The CDR3 nucleotides are TGTGCCAGCAGTTTCAATCCAACGAGCTCCTATAATTCACCCCTCCACTTT. The J gene is TRBJ1-6, the V gene TRBV27; D not resolved. Trimming stripped 3 bases from V and 0 bases from J, with 12 bases between. The germline V gene has CDR1 MNHEY and CDR2 SMNVEV (reference sequence). This CDR3 has 17 residues.

This rearrangement joins TRBV7-2 to TRBJ2-7; possible D gene TRBD1, 5 bases. The CDR3 has 14 residues. Germline V CDR1 and CDR2: SGHTA, FQGNSA. V lost 4 bases to trimming and J lost 4 bases, with 14 bases between them. CDR3 sequence reads: CASSSDSLRYEQYF. CDR3 nucleotides: TGTGCCAGCAGCTCAGACAGTCTTCGGTACGAGCAGTACTTC.

This chain connects TRBV14 to TRBJ2-2; TRBD1 matches at 7 bases. Germline CDR1 and CDR2: SGHDN and FVKESK. The CDR3 has 16 amino acids. Germline trimming cut 3 bases from V and 0 bases from J; bases unmatched to any gene: 4. CDR3 residues: CASSHPDRANTGELFF. In DNA form, the CDR3 reads TGTGCCAGCAGCCATCCCGACAGGGCGAACACCGGGGAGCTGTTTTTT. The variable domain in full, with the rest retrieved from reference TRBV14 and TRBJ2-2, is EAGVTQFPSHSVIEKGQTVTLRCDPISGHDNLYWYRRVMGKEIKFLLHFVKESKQDESGMPNNRFLAERTGGTYSTLKVQPAELEDSGVYFCASSHPDRANTGELFFGEGSRLTVL.

The chain joins TRBV5-6 to TRBJ2-3; 7 bases match TRBD2. Per the germline V gene, CDR1 is SGHDT and CDR2 is YYEEEE. The junction had 8 bases not matched to a gene; V was cut back by 1 base and J by 0 bases. The CDR3 consists of 17 residues. The CDR3 region is CASSLFSGGGSTDTQYF. DNA for the CDR3: TGTGCCAGCAGCTTGTTCTCCGGCGGGGGAAGCACAGATACGCAGTATTTT.

This clone was recorded only once. The chain recombines TRBV6-6 with TRBJ1-5; tentatively, D is TRBD1 (5 bases). Looked up from germline, CDR1 is MNHNY and CDR2 is SVGAGI (reference sequence). V gave up 1 base and J gave up 0 bases, with 7 bases separating them. CDR3 length: 15 amino acids. The CDR3 protein is CASSYFGGSNQPQHF. The CDR3 DNA follows: TGTGCCAGCAGTTACTTCGGGGGTAGCAATCAGCCCCAGCATTTT.

This chain links TRBV14 with TRBJ1-2; TRBD1 aligns across 7 bases. The germline V gene encodes CDR1 SGHDN and CDR2 FVKESK. V shed 1 base and J 2 bases; nucleotides not matched to a gene: 4. This CDR3 has 15 amino acids. In DNA form, the CDR3 reads TGTGCCAGCAGCCAAGTATTAGGGGGCAACTATGGCTACACCTTC. Residues: CASSQVLGGNYGYTF.

This chain links TRBV4-1 with TRBJ2-5, with D possibly TRBD2 on 6 matching bases. The CDR3 is made up of 13 amino acids. The V gene's germline CDR1 is MGHRA and CDR2 YSYEKL. V was clipped by 1 base and J by 4 bases, with 7 bases between them. The CDR3 DNA is TGCGCCAGCAGCCAAGCTAGCGTAGAGACCCAGTACTTC. As protein: CASSQASVETQYF.

This rearrangement joins TRBV11-2 to TRBJ2-5; a possible D gene is TRBD2 (6 bases). V was pared by 8 bases and J by 5 bases, with 9 bases between. Looked up from germline, CDR1 is SGHAT and CDR2 is FQNNGV. This CDR3 has 11 amino acids. This CDR3 is CASGLYETQYF. The DNA for the CDR3 is TGTGCCAGCGGACTATACGAGACCCAGTACTTC.

J is TRBJ2-7 and V is TRBV15; 9 nucleotides align to TRBD2. The J segment lost 4 bases and the V segment lost 11 bases, leaving 9 bases of the junction unmatched. This CDR3 is built from 13 residues. Germline V gene lookup returns CDR1 LNHNV and CDR2 YYDKDF (reference sequence). CDR3 bases: TGTGCCCCCCTCGGACTAGCGCCGTACGAGCAGTACTTC. Encoded protein: CAPLGLAPYEQYF.

This clone was found once. This sequence joins TRBV4-1 and TRBJ2-3, with D possibly TRBD1 on 6 matching bases. Trimming took 2 bases from V and 2 from J, leaving 11 bases between them. The CDR3 consists of 15 residues. Germline V gene lookup returns CDR1 MGHRA and CDR2 YSYEKL. The CDR3 protein is CASSQYDRITDTQYF. CDR3 bases: TGCGCCAGCAGCCAATACGACAGGATCACAGATACGCAGTATTTT.

This chain connects TRBV27 to TRBJ1-2, with 8 positions matching TRBD1. The CDR3 extends over 15 amino acids. After removal of 4 bases from V and 4 bases from J, the junction contained 8 bases not matched to a gene. CDR1 and CDR2 (germline): MNHEY, SMNVEV (reference sequence). CDR3 in DNA: TGTGCCAGCAGTTCTCCGGGACAGGCACTCTATGGCTACACCTTC. As protein: CASSSPGQALYGYTF.

The rearrangement joins TRBV6-5 to TRBJ1-1; the match to TRBD1 covers 8 bases. The CDR3 totals 15 residues. After removal of 8 bases from V and 10 bases from J, the junction contained 18 bases not matched to a gene. Germline V gene lookup returns CDR1 MNHEY and CDR2 SVGAGI. The CDR3 nucleotides read TGTGCCAGCCGACCCGGGCAGGGGGCGCGATTTGGAGCTTTCTTT. This gives the protein CASRPGQGARFGAFF.

J is TRBJ2-3 and V is TRBV6-1; 11 bases fit TRBD2. V lost 2 bases and J lost 6; bases outside the gene matches: 7. The CDR3 totals 16 residues. The germline V gene has CDR1 MNHNS and CDR2 SASEGT. As DNA, the CDR3 is TGTGCCAGCAGTGAAAGGCTAGCGGGGGGACGGGATACGCAGTATTTT. Its protein product is CASSERLAGGRDTQYF.

This clone was recorded once. This chain joins TRBV7-2 and TRBJ1-1; 8 nucleotides align to TRBD1. V was clipped by 6 bases and J by 5 bases; unmatched bases: 8. The CDR3 is 14 amino acids. The germline CDR1 and CDR2 sequences are SGHTA and FQGNSA. This CDR3 reads CASSTRGRGTEAFF. Written as DNA, the CDR3 is TGTGCCAGCAGTACCAGGGGGCGTGGGACTGAAGCTTTCTTT. Full variable domain (outside the CDR3, taken from reference TRBV7-2 and TRBJ1-1): GAGVSQSPSNKVTEKGKDVELRCDPISGHTALYWYRQSLGQGLEFLIYFQGNSAPDKSGLPSDRFSAERTGGSVSTLTIQRTQQEDSAVYLCASSTRGRGTEAFFGQGTRLTVV.

The J gene is TRBJ2-7, the V gene TRBV5-1, with 10 bases that match TRBD2. This CDR3 is 14 amino acids long. In germline, CDR1 is SGHRS, CDR2 YFSETQ. V gave up 4 bases and J gave up 3 bases; unmatched junction bases: 4. DNA of the CDR3: TGCGCCAGCAGCACGCTAGCGGGGGACTACGAGCAGTACTTC. Protein: CASSTLAGDYEQYF.

J is TRBJ2-1 and V is TRBV15; 9 bases agree with TRBD2. Germline CDR1 is LNHNV and CDR2 is YYDKDF (reference sequence). This CDR3 is 16 amino acids long. V shed 4 bases and J 6 bases; nucleotides not matched to a gene: 10. The CDR3 loop is CATSTRMAGGRNEQFF. The CDR3, as DNA: TGTGCCACCAGCACCCGGATGGCGGGGGGGCGCAATGAGCAGTTCTTC. Variable domain in full (rest from reference TRBV15 and TRBJ2-1): DAMVIQNPRYQVTQFGKPVTLSCSQTLNHNVMYWYQQKSSQAPKLLFHYYDKDFNNEADTPDNFQSRRPNTSFCFLDIRSPGLGDTAMYLCATSTRMAGGRNEQFFGPGTRLTVL.

This clone was observed once. The rearrangement links TRBV6-5 to TRBJ1-2; no clear D gene. Germline loops: CDR1 MNHEY, CDR2 SVGAGI. Trimming pared 2 bases from V and 5 bases from J, leaving 12 bases between. The CDR3 has 14 amino acids. The CDR3 DNA follows: TGTGCCAGCAGTTACGTGGGTGGGGAGTATGGCTACACCTTC. Translation gives CASSYVGGEYGYTF.

This chain connects TRBV27 to TRBJ2-5; 9 nucleotides line up with TRBD2. Trimming at V came to 7 bases and at J to 5 bases, leaving 8 bases not matched to a gene. CDR1 is MNHEY and CDR2 is SMNVEV in the germline V gene (reference sequence). The CDR3 consists of 14 residues. CDR3 in amino acids: CASKNSGGMETQYF. The CDR3 DNA reads TGTGCCAGCAAAAATAGCGGGGGTATGGAGACCCAGTACTTC.

V gene TRBV4-1 combines with J gene TRBJ2-1; no reliable D call. Germline V gene sequence: CDR1 MGHRA, CDR2 YSYEKL. CDR3 length equals 15 residues. V was clipped by 0 bases and J by 13 bases, with 19 bases between them. The CDR3 DNA reads TGCGCCAGCAGCCAAGAAGCGCTGTCAAATAATCGTCAGTTCTTC. This encodes CASSQEALSNNRQFF.

This clone was seen more than once but under ten times. The rearrangement uses TRBV19 and TRBJ2-7, with 7 bases aligning to TRBD2. Germline values: CDR1 LNHDA, CDR2 SQIVND (reference sequence). Trimming took 3 bases from V and 7 from J; bases not matched to a gene: 6. This CDR3 spans 13 amino acids. CDR3 DNA sequence: TGTGCCAGTAGTATCGTGCCAGCGGGGGAGCAGTACTTC. It yields the protein CASSIVPAGEQYF.

The chain combines TRBV11-2 with TRBJ1-1; D is possibly TRBD1 (5 bases). Germline CDR1 is SGHAT and CDR2 is FQNNGV. V was shortened by 1 base and J by 4 bases, with 10 bases between the two germline ends. This CDR3 has 14 residues. CDR3 sequence reads: CASSLGRQPTEAFF. DNA of the CDR3: TGTGCCAGCAGCTTAGGTCGACAGCCCACTGAAGCTTTCTTT.

The V call is TRBV5-1, the J call TRBJ2-1, with 11 bases identical to TRBD2. Germline V gene sequence: CDR1 SGHRS, CDR2 YFSETQ. Trimming took 5 bases from V and 0 from J; bases not matched to a gene: 16. This CDR3 is built from 20 residues. CDR3 sequence (DNA): TGCGCCAGCAGTTACCTTTCCGGGACTAGCGGTCAAGCCTCCTACAATGAGCAGTTCTTC. Protein product: CASSYLSGTSGQASYNEQFF.

This clone was seen only once. V is TRBV7-2 and J is TRBJ1-2, with 8 bases matching TRBD1. Losses at the gene ends were 1 base for V and 4 bases for J; bases not matched to a gene: 2. This CDR3 is built from 14 residues. Germline V gene data show CDR1 as SGHTA and CDR2 as FQGNSA. The CDR3 loop is CASSLGQGLYGYTF. The CDR3 DNA is TGTGCCAGCAGCTTAGGACAGGGGCTCTATGGCTACACCTTC.

The V gene is TRBV6-5, the J gene TRBJ1-3; D unclear. The CDR3 is made up of 15 amino acids. CDR1 and CDR2 (germline): MNHEY, SVGAGI. V lost 8 bases and J lost 0, with 14 bases in between. The CDR3 reads CASRPQRVSGNTIYF. As DNA, the CDR3 is TGTGCCAGCCGCCCACAGAGAGTCTCTGGAAACACCATATATTTT.